The sequence of this T cell receptor beta chain was determined in a study of blood T cell repertoires in COVID-19. Across the study: Acute and convalescent COVID-19 samples came from the United States, Italy and Spain.

Under the authors' procedure: Quantification of nucleated cells was approximated via reference gene primer amplification. Profiling relied on immunoSEQ multiplex PCR, and the TCRdb table lists in-frame clones only, not all of them. The DNA gave D and trimming, while V, J and clone size come from that table. The sample consists of approximately 68,000 clones, around nine tenths of them appearing once. This CDR3 is built from 15 residues. Trimming took 7 bases from V and 4 from J; bases not matched to a gene: 10. Germline V gene sequence: CDR1 MNHEY, CDR2 SVGAGI. The chain recombines TRBV6-5 with TRBJ2-7, with 10 bases identical to TRBD2. The specimen was peripheral blood. The sequence was collected from a man aged 45-60 years with active COVID-19. CDR3 in DNA: TGTGCCAGCACCCTTTTGAGCGGGAGGGTTTACGAGCAGTACTTC. Its translation is CASTLLSGRVYEQYF.